This TCR beta chain was obtained from a study of blood T cell repertoires in COVID-19. Libraries were prepared by immunoSEQ multiplex PCR; TCRdb keeps only in-frame clonotypes and omits some of them. Of under 200,000 clones listed, approximately 80% are singletons. The CDR3 is 17 amino acids. From germline, CDR1 is LGHDT and CDR2 YNNKEL (reference sequence). Trimming removed 5 bases from V and 0 bases from J; junction bases left unmatched: 9. The receptor comes from a man aged 50 to 60 who had recovered from COVID-19. Material: PBMCs or T cells enriched from blood (not recorded which). V is TRBV3-1 (or the pseudogene TRBV3-2) and J is TRBJ1-3; TRBD1 matches 8 bases. The CDR3 sequence: CASSFQGARLSGNTIYF. The CDR3 nucleotides are TGTGCCAGCAGCTTTCAGGGGGCGCGACTCTCTGGAAACACCATATATTTT.